This entry is about one T cell receptor beta chain. V lost 11 bases and J 2 bases, leaving 15 bases between the germline ends. CDR3 size: 13 residues. CDR1 and CDR2 from the germline V gene are MDHEN and SYDVKM. Method: immunoSEQ multiplex PCR; TCRdb's copy keeps in-frame clones and lacks some. This table has fewer than 70,000 clones, about 81% appearing once. The source of the sample is a study of blood T cell repertoires in COVID-19. At the level of the study: The analysed material was cDNA or gDNA that came from T cells, B-cell-depleted T cells, or PBMCs.

The source of this sequence is a human donor in a cohort sampled during active COVID-19. The sequencing input was peripheral blood. The chain has TRBV28 and TRBJ1-2; D ambiguous. The CDR3 DNA follows: TGTGCCGCATCCGGATCGGAGAACTATGGCTACACCTTC. This codes for CAASGSENYGYTF.